The clone carrying this T cell receptor (beta chain) was counted ten times or more. This sample was taken from a study of T-cell reconstitution after alpha-beta-depleted transplantation in children. Unique molecular identifiers were used to barcode this TCRbeta library. Each CDR3 protein is one row after TCRdb ran MiXCR on the PCR reads. Of about 640,000 distinct CDR3 sequences in the sample, roughly 15% were seen once. V was cut by 6 bases and J by 5 bases, with 14 bases left in between. The CDR3 runs 13 residues. Germline V gene sequence: CDR1 DFQATT, CDR2 SNEGSKA (reference sequence). This TCR derives from a human donor who donated a stem cell graft to a child with acute myeloid leukemia. This rearrangement joins TRBV20-1 to TRBJ2-4; tentatively, D is TRBD1 or TRBD2 (6 bases each). Source: PBMCs from the stem cell graft donor, taken from the stem cell graft. Here the CDR3 reads CSALPRGENIQYF. DNA of the CDR3: TGCAGTGCCCTACCTAGGGGGGAAAACATTCAGTACTTC.